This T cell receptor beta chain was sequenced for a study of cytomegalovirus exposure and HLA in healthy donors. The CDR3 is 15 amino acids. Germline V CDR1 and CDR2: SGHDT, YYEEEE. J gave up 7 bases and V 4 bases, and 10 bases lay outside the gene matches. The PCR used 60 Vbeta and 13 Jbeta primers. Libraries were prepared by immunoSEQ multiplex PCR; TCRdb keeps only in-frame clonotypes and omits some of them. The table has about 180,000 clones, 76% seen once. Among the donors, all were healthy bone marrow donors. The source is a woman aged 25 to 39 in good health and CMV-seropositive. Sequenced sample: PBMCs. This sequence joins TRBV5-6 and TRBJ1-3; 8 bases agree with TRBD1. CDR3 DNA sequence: TGTGCCAGCAGCCCTGGGACAGGCGCACGCAACACCATATATTTT. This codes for CASSPGTGARNTIYF.